The next 6 T cell receptor beta chains were all read from a single sample in a study of T-cell reconstitution after alpha-beta-depleted transplantation in children. Unique molecular identifiers tagged the TCRbeta library. Using its own MiXCR run on the PCR reads, TCRdb lists one record per CDR3 protein. The data hold 500,000 to 650,000 distinct CDR3 sequences, with roughly an eighth observed a single time. Sequencing was performed on PBMCs, mostly from graft donor cells, taken 180 days after TCRalphabeta/CD19-depleted stem cell transplant. These receptors came from a female patient aged 2-9 years who had a stem cell transplant for aplastic anemia, so the T cells may come from the graft donor.

This clonotype was counted a few times. This sequence joins TRBV14 and TRBJ2-1, with a tentative D call TRBD1 (5 bases). This CDR3 is built from 16 residues. From germline, CDR1 is SGHDN and CDR2 FVKESK. V was shortened by 2 bases and J by 6 bases, with 17 bases between the two germline ends. The DNA of the CDR3 is TGTGCCAGCAGCCAAACTGGCCCAGGGTACCGCAATGAGCAGTTCTTC. Its translation is CASSQTGPGYRNEQFF.

The CDR3 bases are TGTGCCAGCAGTTTATCGCCGAGGCATCCTAGCTCCTACGAGCAGTACTTC. This gives the protein CASSLSPRHPSSYEQYF. The rearrangement uses TRBV27 and TRBJ2-7; D ambiguous. This CDR3 has 17 residues. V was shortened by 0 bases and J by 0 bases, with 15 bases between the two germline ends. The V gene's germline CDR1 is MNHEY and CDR2 SMNVEV (reference sequence).

The V gene is TRBV29-1, the J gene TRBJ2-3; TRBD2 matches at 10 bases. Germline trimming cut 2 bases from V and 4 bases from J; bases unmatched to any gene: 9. The CDR3 loop spans 16 amino acids. Germline CDR1 is SQVTM and CDR2 is ANQGSEA. The CDR3: CSVEPRLAGESDTQYF. The DNA for the CDR3 is TGCAGCGTTGAACCGAGACTAGCGGGTGAATCAGATACGCAGTATTTT.

In this sample, this clonotype turned up a few times. The gene calls are TRBV20-1 and TRBJ2-3; 9 nucleotides align to TRBD2. The CDR3 has 16 residues. Per the germline V gene, CDR1 is DFQATT and CDR2 is SNEGSKA (reference sequence). Germline trimming cut 1 base from V and 1 base from J; bases unmatched to any gene: 6. CDR3 in DNA: TGCAGTGCTAGAGTTAGCGGGAGATGGGGCACAGATACGCAGTATTTT. This gives the protein CSARVSGRWGTDTQYF.

V and J are TRBV10-3 and TRBJ2-2; TRBD2 matches 12 bases. Germline V lookup: CDR1 ENHRY, CDR2 SYGVKD. The CDR3 consists of 17 residues. J was trimmed by 2 bases and V by 8 bases; bases with no gene match: 9. CDR3 DNA: TGTGCCATCTCCGGACTAGCGGGACCTGGCAACACCGGGGAGCTGTTTTTT. It codes for CAISGLAGPGNTGELFF.

The V and J genes are TRBV5-1 and TRBJ1-1; 10 bases match TRBD1. Germline V gene lookup returns CDR1 SGHRS and CDR2 YFSETQ. This CDR3 has 17 amino acids. V lost 4 bases, J lost 2 bases, and 11 bases stayed unmatched. CDR3 region: CASSLGQGLYSNTEAFF. The CDR3 bases are TGCGCCAGCAGCCTGGGACAGGGGCTATACTCCAACACTGAAGCTTTCTTT.